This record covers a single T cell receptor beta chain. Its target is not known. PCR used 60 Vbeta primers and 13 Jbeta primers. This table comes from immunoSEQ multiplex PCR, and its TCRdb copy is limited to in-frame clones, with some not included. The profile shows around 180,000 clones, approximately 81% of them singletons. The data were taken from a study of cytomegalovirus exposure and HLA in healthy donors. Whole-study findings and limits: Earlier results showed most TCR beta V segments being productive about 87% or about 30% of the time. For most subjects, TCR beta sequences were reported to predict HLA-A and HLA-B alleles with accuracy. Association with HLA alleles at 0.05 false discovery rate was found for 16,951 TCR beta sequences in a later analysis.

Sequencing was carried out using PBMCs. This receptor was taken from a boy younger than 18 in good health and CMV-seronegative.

CDR3 nucleotide sequence: TGTGCCAGTAAACACATGAACTATGGCTACACCTTC. Translation: CASKHMNYGYTF. The rearrangement links TRBV19 to TRBJ1-2; D gene unclear. Germline lookup yields CDR1 LNHDA and CDR2 SQIVND (reference sequence). V lost 7 bases to trimming and J lost 2 bases, with 8 bases between them. The CDR3 has 12 amino acids.